The source of this TCR beta chain is a study of CD8 T cells in ankylosing spondylitis. By quantitative 5'-RACE with molecular barcodes, the TCR beta libraries were made. Each CDR3 protein is one row after TCRdb ran MiXCR on the 5' RACE reads. The sample records some 200,000 distinct CDR3 sequences, 15% to 20% being singletons. CDR1 and CDR2 (germline): DFQATT, SNEGSKA (reference sequence). V lost 2 bases to trimming and J lost 6 bases, with 8 bases between them. The CDR3 runs 12 residues. This clonotype was counted many times. What was sequenced was blood, either unsorted or a sorted T cell fraction (not recorded which). This chain joins TRBV20-1 and TRBJ2-1, with D possibly called TRBD1 or TRBD2 (5 bases each). This TCR derives from a male donor aged 5-29 years with ankylosing spondylitis or in good health (not recorded which). CDR3 sequence: CSARHGTNEQFF. For the CDR3, the DNA is TGCAGTGCTAGACACGGGACCAATGAGCAGTTCTTC.